This T cell receptor beta chain was obtained from a study of blood T cell repertoires in COVID-19. In the study overall: The United States, Italy and Spain provided the acute and convalescent COVID-19 samples.

In the authors' workflow: The authors estimated nucleated cell counts from reference gene primer amplification. Sequencing was performed with immunoSEQ multiplex PCR; in TCRdb, only in-frame clones are kept and a portion is missing. V and J calls and clone size are as listed in that table; D and trimming were resolved from the DNA. This table holds about 230,000 clones, roughly 82% found once. Germline V gene lookup returns CDR1 KGHSH and CDR2 LQKENI. The ends lost 3 bases at V and 3 bases at J; junction bases unmatched: 7. The CDR3 length is 16 residues. The chain combines TRBV18 with TRBJ1-5, with 8 nucleotides matching TRBD1. The sequencing sample was made of peripheral blood. This clonotype was obtained from a man between 40 and 49 years old who had recovered from COVID-19. This CDR3 reads CASSPRDRQNNQPQHF. CDR3 DNA: TGTGCCAGCTCACCGAGGGACAGGCAGAACAATCAGCCCCAGCATTTT.